This T cell receptor (beta chain) was captured in a study of blood T cell repertoires in COVID-19. Turning to the study itself: Samples taken during acute and convalescent COVID-19 were collected in the United States, Italy and Spain. PBMCs, B-cell-depleted T cells, or T cells were the source of the cDNA or gDNA that made up the material.

V lost 1 base and J lost 4, with 11 bases in between. In germline, CDR1 is LGHDT, CDR2 YNNKEL (reference sequence). There are 14 residues in the CDR3. Original processing methods: Quantification of nucleated cells was approximated via reference gene primer amplification. Method: immunoSEQ multiplex PCR; TCRdb's copy keeps in-frame clones and lacks some. V and J calls and clone size are as listed in that table; D and trimming were resolved from the DNA. Altogether 90,000 to 110,000 clones are present, about four fifths being singletons, with the ten largest covering roughly 14%. The chain combines TRBV3-1 (or the pseudogene TRBV3-2) with TRBJ2-7; no clear D. The sequenced sample was peripheral blood. The sequence derives from a woman aged 80 or over with acute or convalescent COVID-19. This chain's CDR3 is CASSQAVNSYEQYV. CDR3 nucleotide sequence: TGTGCCAGCAGCCAAGCGGTCAACAGTTACGAGCAGTACGTC.